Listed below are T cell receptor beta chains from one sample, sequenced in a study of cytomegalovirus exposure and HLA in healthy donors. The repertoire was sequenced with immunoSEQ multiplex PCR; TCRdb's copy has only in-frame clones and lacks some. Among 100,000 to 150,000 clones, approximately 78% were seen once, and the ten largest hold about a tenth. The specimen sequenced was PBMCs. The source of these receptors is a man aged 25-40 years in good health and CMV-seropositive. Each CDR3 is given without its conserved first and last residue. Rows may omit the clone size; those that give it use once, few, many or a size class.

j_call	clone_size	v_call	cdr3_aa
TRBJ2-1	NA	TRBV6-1	ASWGRSSYNEQF
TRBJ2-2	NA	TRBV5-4	ASSPGGPNTGELF
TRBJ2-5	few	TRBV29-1	SVVGAGAGETQY
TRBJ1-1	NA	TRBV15	ATSRPDRNTEAF
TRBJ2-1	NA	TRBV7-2	ASNLVAETDNEQF
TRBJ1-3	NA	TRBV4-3	ASSLRTGSGDTIY
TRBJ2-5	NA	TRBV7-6	ASSPRRGQETQY
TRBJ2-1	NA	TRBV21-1	ASSTPEDRLYNEQF
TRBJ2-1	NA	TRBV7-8	ASSLRNSGGYNEQF
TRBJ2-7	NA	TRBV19	ASTHTGSRNEQY
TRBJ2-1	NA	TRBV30	AWSPGNEQF
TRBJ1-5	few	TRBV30	AWSRGTGFNQPQH
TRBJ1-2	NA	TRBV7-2	ASSSRGTGSGYT